What follows are 10 T cell receptor beta chains derived from one specimen sequenced in a study of blood T cell repertoires in COVID-19. Only in-frame clones appear in the TCRdb table, and some are missing; sequencing was by immunoSEQ multiplex PCR. The table includes tens of thousands of clones, 80% to 85% detected once. The sequencing input was peripheral blood. Receptors originate from a human donor in a cohort sampled during active COVID-19.

The chain carries TRBV13 and TRBJ2-1; D is possibly TRBD2 (6 bases). CDR1 PRHDT and CDR2 FYEKMQ come from the germline V gene (reference sequence). V gave up 4 bases and J gave up 7 bases, with 17 bases separating them. CDR3 length: 15 amino acids. The CDR3 coding sequence is TGTGCCAGCAGCTCGAAAACTAGCTACCTTAATGAGCAGTTCTTC. Amino acids: CASSSKTSYLNEQFF.

This rearrangement joins TRBV10-3 to TRBJ1-1, with 8 bases lining up with TRBD1. V was clipped by 3 bases and J by 1 base; unmatched bases: 4. Germline V gene sequence: CDR1 ENHRY, CDR2 SYGVKD. The CDR3 totals 15 residues. The CDR3 nucleotides are TGTGCCATCAGTGACACCGGGACAGGGAACACTGAAGCTTTCTTT. Translated: CAISDTGTGNTEAFF.

The rearrangement links TRBV6-6 to TRBJ1-5; 10 bases fit TRBD1. Germline loops: CDR1 MNHNY, CDR2 SVGAGI (reference sequence). The CDR3 loop spans 14 amino acids. The ends lost 4 bases at V and 6 bases at J; junction bases unmatched: 3. The CDR3 region is CASSSGTGVQPQHF. The CDR3 nucleotides read TGTGCCAGCAGTTCCGGGACAGGGGTTCAGCCCCAGCATTTT.

CDR3 coding DNA: TGTGCCAGCAGTACCCCCGGGACAGGGTTCTATGGCTACACCTTC. It specifies CASSTPGTGFYGYTF. This chain joins TRBV6-2 or TRBV6-3 and TRBJ1-2, with 9 bases identical to TRBD1. The V gene end was trimmed by 5 bases and the J gene end by 4 bases; junction bases not matched to a gene: 8. This CDR3 has 15 residues. CDR1 MNHEY and CDR2 SVGEGT come from the germline V gene.

CDR3 coding DNA: TGTGCCAGCAGTAGAATACAGGGGGGCAGGAATGAGCAGTTCTTC. Protein sequence: CASSRIQGGRNEQFF. The chain carries TRBV6-6 and TRBJ2-1; 8 bases are a match to TRBD1. This CDR3 is 15 amino acids long. Trimming at V came to 5 bases and at J to 7 bases, leaving 10 bases not matched to a gene. The germline gives CDR1 MNHNY, CDR2 SVGAGI (reference sequence).

The genes are TRBV6-2 or TRBV6-3 and TRBJ1-5, with 9 bases that match TRBD1. Germline loops: CDR1 MNHEY, CDR2 SVGEGT. This CDR3 spans 14 amino acids. V was pared by 2 bases and J by 6 bases, with 2 bases of the junction left unmatched. CDR3 residues: CASSYTGGGQPQHF. In nucleotides, the CDR3 is TGTGCCAGCAGTTACACAGGGGGCGGTCAGCCCCAGCATTTT.

The V gene is TRBV15, the J gene TRBJ2-1, with 9 bases that match TRBD1. The CDR3 is made up of 16 amino acids. CDR1 and CDR2 (germline): LNHNV, YYDKDF (reference sequence). With V trimmed by 5 bases and J by 8 bases, 13 bases remained unmatched. The CDR3 DNA reads TGTGCCACCAGCCTGCGCCCGGGACAGGGTATCCATGAGCAGTTCTTC. It yields the protein CATSLRPGQGIHEQFF. Full variable domain (outside the CDR3, taken from reference TRBV15 and TRBJ2-1): DAMVIQNPRYQVTQFGKPVTLSCSQTLNHNVMYWYQQKSSQAPKLLFHYYDKDFNNEADTPDNFQSRRPNTSFCFLDIRSPGLGDTAMYLCATSLRPGQGIHEQFFGPGTRLTVL.

In DNA form, the CDR3 reads TGTGCCAGCAGCCAAGATTTGGGACAGGGCCTTTTCATTGGCTTGAACACTGAAGCTTTCTTT. Translation: CASSQDLGQGLFIGLNTEAFF. J is TRBJ1-1 and V is TRBV4-2; 9 bases match TRBD1. The germline V gene has CDR1 LGHNA and CDR2 YNFKEQ. The CDR3 totals 21 residues. With V trimmed by 0 bases and J by 0 bases, 17 bases remained unmatched.

CDR3 bases: TGTGCCAGCAGTAATGCCCTCGGGACTGAAGCTTTCTTT. Its translation: CASSNALGTEAFF. The chain links TRBV12-3 or TRBV12-4 to TRBJ1-1; D not resolved. Trimming pared 5 bases from V and 5 bases from J, leaving 12 bases between. The CDR3 sequence is 13 residues long.

J is TRBJ2-1 and V is TRBV6-2 or TRBV6-3; 12 bases are shared with TRBD2. The CDR3 sequence is 14 residues long. Per germline, CDR1 MNHEY and CDR2 SVGEGT. V gave up 5 bases and J gave up 4 bases; unmatched junction bases: 0. The CDR3 DNA reads as TGTGCCAGCAGTCTAGCGGGGGGGTACAATGAGCAGTTCTTC. Encoded protein: CASSLAGGYNEQFF.